Reported below is one T cell receptor (beta chain). This clonotype was observed many times. The specificity of this receptor is unknown. Qualities for individual bases were not recorded, and no much larger clone is one base off. Stable Graves' hyperthyroidism was defined as the absence of progression to ophthalmopathy over 18 months of follow-up. The hyperthyroidism patients were between 18 and 65 years old and newly diagnosed, with a disease duration of less than 2 months. Any patient with an uncontrolled infection, another autoimmune disease, pregnancy or lactation was excluded. Clinical symptoms, serum thyroxine and TRAb, thyroid ultrasound, and orbital computed tomography formed the basis for the diagnoses. PBMCs were separated from under 12 ml of fresh peripheral blood using Ficoll-Paque density gradient centrifugation. Trizol reagent was used to extract total RNA, and RNA quality was then checked on an Agilent 2100 Bioanalyzer.

The sample originates from a study of T cells in Graves' hyperthyroidism and ophthalmopathy (dated by TCRdb to the late 2010s). For the study in its entirety: Peripheral blood samples were taken at initial diagnosis, before any treatment was given. The 90 or so discovery patients were randomly split 7:3 into training and test sets. Following sampling, methimazole starting at 30 mg daily was given to hyperthyroidism patients, and high-dose intravenous methylprednisolone was given to ophthalmopathy patients. In six Graves' hyperthyroidism patients, the study also compared T-cell repertoires from thyroid tissue with T-cell repertoires from blood. A discovery cohort of roughly 100 patients, approximately 45 with Graves' ophthalmopathy and about 58 with stable Graves' hyperthyroidism, was used to find distinguishing TCR V-J signatures. The paper describes TCR Vbeta CDR3 sequencing of more than 120 peripheral blood samples, made up of under 50 ophthalmopathy patients, some 76 hyperthyroidism patients and 17 progressor patients. Whether ophthalmopathy could be predicted prospectively was tested in an independent validation cohort made up of 18 to 20 hyperthyroidism patients plus 17 patients who later progressed to ophthalmopathy.

The study at large found these results: During validation, the model predicted progression to ophthalmopathy a median of around 7 months ahead of onset, with 70.59% sensitivity and around 72% specificity. No statistical method was used to fix the sample size in advance, and group allocation was not hidden from the investigators. A model built on a 13 V-J signature distinguished ophthalmopathy from stable hyperthyroidism, reaching about 88% sensitivity and around 82% specificity in cross-validation and 80%/75% in testing. Blood samples also contained most of the expanded thyroid clonotypes (frequency above 0.001), which suggests that blood repertoires may reflect thyroid immune responses.

The CDR3 spans 17 residues, from the cysteine through the phenylalanine. Only the CDR3 part of the read is kept: 51 bases, read in frame from the first base. Trimming at the junction amounts to 3 bases on V and 4 bases on J, and the germline ends lie 20 bases apart. According to the germline V gene (reference sequence), CDR1 reads LGHDT and CDR2 reads YNNKEL. The TCR beta CDR3 regions were amplified from the RNA transcripts. The first round of RT-PCR for the TCR CDR3 was performed with the HTBI primer set and the Qiagen OneStep RT-PCR kit. Libraries were constructed in a second round of multiplex PCR, after which size selection and purification were carried out. Libraries were sequenced paired-end with 100 bp reads on an Illumina HiSeq2000. Regarding the original processing steps: Raw data were processed with SOAPnuke, discarding reads with adapters, uncalled bases, mean Phred below 15, or no exact constant-primer or identifier match. COPE v1.2.5 was used to merge high-quality paired reads, and clonotypes were defined as unique nucleotide sequences. Clonotypes were aligned to IMGT TRBV, TRBD and TRBJ reference segments using MiTCR v1.1. The analysis included only V-J combinations with a frequency above 0.0001, which together covered roughly 99% of the repertoires. The TCS score was defined as F50 (clonal expansion) divided by E x V (chaos), with BLOSUM62-based TCRdist calculated between CDR3 peptides within each V-J. Welch's t-statistics and random forest reduced 500 to 650 V-J features to 10 to 15, which were used in a naive Bayes classifier (R e1071). Through fastp at Q25 and MiXCR, TCRdb rebuilt clones from the public reads, retaining in-frame beta chains. Entries that share a CDR3 protein sequence are merged under the most common genes and DNA. What appears here as the V and J calls and clone size reflects TCRdb's work, not the paper's. The sample table holds hundreds of thousands of distinct CDR3 sequences, of which 12% to 15% were seen once. The ten largest clones represent 10% of the sample.

The chain joins TRBV3-1 to TRBJ2-3; possibly the D gene is TRBD2, per 6 matching bases. This receptor was obtained from a young woman with Graves' hyperthyroidism. The sample comprised blood. The CDR3 reads CASSQTERREISDTQYF. The sequenced DNA: TGTGCCAGCAGCCAGACCGAAAGACGGGAGATTTCAGATACGCAGTATTTT.